This TCR beta chain came from a study of T cell responses to AZD1222 COVID-19 vaccine. Study observations and caveats: Increases in Spike-specific TCR breadth and depth were seen after two AZD1222 doses. Unmutated variant regions are reportedly targeted by nearly half of spike-specific TCRs.

With respect to this clone: The antigen is undetermined.

Clones were sequenced by immunoSEQ multiplex PCR, and TCRdb holds only the in-frame ones, with some missing. This sample yields 100,000 to 140,000 clones, of which over 80% are seen a single time; 8% to 10% belongs to the top ten. V lost 6 bases to trimming and J lost 2 bases, with 13 bases between them. CDR1 is SGHDT and CDR2 is YYEEEE in the germline V gene. The CDR3 contains 14 residues. This specimen consisted of peripheral blood, obtained 28 days after the second AZD1222 dose. The TCR originated in an adult who received the AZD1222 COVID-19 vaccine. The chain joins TRBV5-6 to TRBJ2-3, with D hard to call. The chain's CDR3 is CASTIRGSTDTQYF. The CDR3 DNA is TGTGCCAGCACCATACGCGGCTCCACAGATACGCAGTATTTT.